This T cell receptor beta chain originates from a study of CD8+CD57+ T cells in acquired aplastic anemia. The patients chosen for sequencing had shown expansion of CD8+CD57+ cells (detected by flow cytometry). This clonotype appeared a few times. V lost 6 bases, J lost 3 bases, and 8 bases lay in between. This CDR3 region has 11 residues. In germline, CDR1 is DFQATT, CDR2 SNEGSKA (reference sequence). Both TCR beta VDJ combination and CDR3 sequence profiling were carried out. Genomic DNA was the template for this profiling. TCRdb passed the reads through MiXCR, listing each CDR3 protein once. This sample has 250,000 to 350,000 distinct CDR3 sequences, with around three fifths found just once.

V gene TRBV20-1 combines with J gene TRBJ1-1; D remains ambiguous. This clonotype was sampled from a human donor with aplastic anemia. Sequences were obtained from sorted CD4+, CD8+, or CD8+CD57+ T cells (not recorded which) from PBMCs. The CDR3 spells CSAEEYTEAFF. As DNA, the CDR3 is TGCAGTGCCGAGGAGTACACTGAAGCTTTCTTT.